Each of the 19 T cell receptor beta chains below was sequenced from the same sample in a study of blood T cells in healthy people across ages. A second PCR, run for about 7 to 11 cycles, used a sample-barcoded 5' primer plus a J-beta primer mix. MiXCR was run by TCRdb on the 5' RACE reads, yielding one entry per CDR3 protein. The sample records about 1,400,000 distinct CDR3 sequences, roughly 40% being singletons. The source material was blood. These receptors all stem from a woman under 30 in good health.

The V call is TRBV10-3, the J call TRBJ1-6; TRBD1 might be the D (6 bases). V lost 6 bases to trimming and J lost 7 bases, with 7 bases between them. Germline V CDR1 and CDR2: ENHRY, SYGVKD. The CDR3 covers 12 residues. CDR3 nucleotides: TGTGCCATCAGCCAGGGGAATTCACCCCTCCACTTT. Protein product: CAISQGNSPLHF.

The J gene is TRBJ1-1, the V gene TRBV29-1, with 9 positions matching TRBD1. Germline V lookup: CDR1 SQVTM, CDR2 ANQGSEA. The J segment lost 4 bases and the V segment lost 6 bases, leaving 6 bases of the junction unmatched. The CDR3 has 13 residues. As DNA, the CDR3 is TGCAGCGTCAACAGGGGGCCCGGCACTGAAGCTTTCTTT. This sequence encodes CSVNRGPGTEAFF.

This clonotype was counted between two and nine times. CDR3 region: CSASGWRGDTDTQYF. The CDR3 DNA sequence: TGCAGTGCTAGCGGGTGGCGGGGGGACACAGATACGCAGTATTTT. This chain links TRBV20-1 with TRBJ2-3; TRBD2 matches at 8 bases. This CDR3 contains 15 residues. The trim removed 3 bases at V and 2 bases at J, leaving 7 bases unmatched. CDR1 and CDR2 from the germline V gene are DFQATT and SNEGSKA (reference sequence).

There are a few counts of this clonotype. The rearrangement links TRBV12-3 or TRBV12-4 to TRBJ2-1; 11 nucleotides align to TRBD2. This CDR3 region has 16 residues. J gave up 6 bases and V 5 bases, and 9 bases lay outside the gene matches. The DNA for the CDR3 is TGTGCCAGCAGTCTCCTAACTAGCGGGAGAGCCAATGAGCAGTTCTTC. It specifies CASSLLTSGRANEQFF.

The chain joins TRBV20-1 to TRBJ2-5; 10 positions agree with TRBD2. The CDR3 spans 13 residues. The V gene's germline CDR1 is DFQATT and CDR2 SNEGSKA (reference sequence). J gave up 4 bases and V 3 bases, and 2 bases lay outside the gene matches. CDR3 amino acids: CSASLAGAETQYF. CDR3 nucleotides: TGCAGTGCTAGCCTAGCGGGAGCAGAGACCCAGTACTTC.

J is TRBJ2-1 and V is TRBV7-9; D is perhaps TRBD2 (5 bases). This CDR3 has 16 residues. V lost 3 bases and J 8 bases, leaving 20 bases between the germline ends. Germline CDR1 reads SEHNR; CDR2 reads FQNEAQ (reference sequence). In DNA form, the CDR3 reads TGTGCCAGCAGCTTGGCCCGAACTAGAGTTGGCGATGAGCAGTTCTTC. Translating gives CASSLARTRVGDEQFF.

This clonotype was picked up one time. The chain combines TRBV2 with TRBJ2-7; D may be TRBD2 (5 bases). CDR3 size: 16 residues. The germline gives CDR1 SNHLY, CDR2 FYNNEI. V was cut by 7 bases and J by 1 base, with 20 bases left in between. The CDR3 loop reads CASTDPPAAGSYEQYF. CDR3 nucleotides: TGTGCCAGCACCGACCCCCCAGCGGCAGGATCCTACGAGCAGTACTTC.

This clonotype appeared a few times. The chain couples TRBV20-1 to TRBJ1-5; D is perhaps TRBD1 (5 bases). Germline CDR1 DFQATT, CDR2 SNEGSKA (reference sequence). CDR3 length equals 16 residues. V lost 2 bases to trimming and J lost 4 bases, with 18 bases between them. The CDR3: CSARPGGEVRNQPQHF. The CDR3 DNA sequence: TGCAGTGCTAGACCGGGGGGTGAGGTACGGAATCAGCCCCAGCATTTT.

The genes are TRBV16 and TRBJ2-2, with D perhaps TRBD1 (5 bases). The CDR3 is made up of 16 amino acids. Trimming pared 0 bases from V and 2 bases from J, leaving 10 bases between. Germline loops: CDR1 KGHSY, CDR2 FQNENV. The CDR3 reads CASSQSSTANTGELFF. The CDR3 nucleotides are TGTGCCAGCAGCCAATCGTCGACAGCTAACACCGGGGAGCTGTTTTTT.

About this clonotype: At one end, the junction sequence differs from germline, possibly due to a read error. The V call is TRBV15, the J call TRBJ2-3; unclear D gene. The CDR3 runs 13 residues. Per the germline V gene, CDR1 is LNHNV and CDR2 is YYDKDF (reference sequence). CDR3 sequence: CAPSRAGTDTQYF. The CDR3, as DNA: TGTGCCCCCAGCAGAGCCGGGACAGATACGCAGTATTTT.

This clonotype was found once. This chain links TRBV20-1 with TRBJ1-5, with a weak D call TRBD1 (6 bases). The CDR3 contains 14 residues. Trimming took off 2 bases at V and 7 bases at J, with 15 bases between the two ends. Per germline, CDR1 DFQATT and CDR2 SNEGSKA (reference sequence). CDR3 coding DNA: TGCAGTGCTAGAATGGTCGGGAGGGGGCAGCCCCAGCATTTT. As protein: CSARMVGRGQPQHF.

The rearrangement joins TRBV3-1 to TRBJ2-5, with D possibly matching TRBD2 (6 bases). CDR1 LGHDT and CDR2 YNNKEL come from the germline V gene (reference sequence). The CDR3 contains 14 residues. With 7 bases removed from V and 4 bases from J, the gap between germline ends came to 16 bases. The CDR3 protein is CASTRRAGLETQYF. CDR3 sequence (DNA): TGTGCCAGCACGAGACGGGCGGGGTTAGAGACCCAGTACTTC.

The chain employs TRBV6-1 and TRBJ2-1; D gene uncertain. The CDR3 loop spans 13 amino acids. Trimming took off 4 bases at V and 9 bases at J, with 13 bases between the two ends. Germline CDR1 and CDR2: MNHNS and SASEGT. The chain's CDR3 is CASSASVEFEQFF. DNA for the CDR3: TGTGCCAGCAGTGCGTCCGTTGAGTTTGAGCAGTTCTTC.

This clonotype was observed a few times. The CDR3 region is CASDTGVRETQYF. In DNA, the CDR3 is TGTGCCAGCGACACAGGGGTACGTGAGACCCAGTACTTC. The chain carries TRBV6-6 and TRBJ2-5; 7 nucleotides agree with TRBD1. The CDR3 spans 13 residues. Trimming cost V 8 bases and J 5 bases; bases outside gene matches: 8. Germline loops: CDR1 MNHNY, CDR2 SVGAGI (reference sequence).

In its sample, this clonotype was seen a few times. This chain connects TRBV4-1 to TRBJ1-1; D may be TRBD1 (5 bases). The CDR3 runs 16 residues. Germline CDR1 MGHRA, CDR2 YSYEKL. The ends were cut back, 0 bases at V and 1 base at J, with 12 bases in the middle. The CDR3 here is CASSQERGTENTEAFF. The CDR3, as DNA: TGCGCCAGCAGCCAAGAGCGCGGGACGGAGAACACTGAAGCTTTCTTT.

V is TRBV9 and J is TRBJ2-1; tentatively, D is TRBD1 or TRBD2 (5 bases each). The V end was cut by 6 bases, the J end by 10 bases, with 23 bases between. The CDR3 extends over 15 amino acids. CDR1 is SGDLS, CDR2 YYNGEE, per germline. The DNA for the CDR3 is TGTGCCAGCACACTATCCGTCGGGGCCCCCTACGAGCAGTTCTTC. As protein: CASTLSVGAPYEQFF.

In regard to this clonotype: A read error may be the cause here, since a much bigger clone is one base away. This chain links TRBV5-1 with TRBJ2-4; D gene ambiguous. Matching the DNA end better, TRBJ2-7 makes the J call doubtful. Germline assignment: CDR1 SGHRS and CDR2 YFSETQ. This CDR3 has 15 residues. The CDR3 bases are TGCGCCAGCAGCTTGAATCTTCCTCTGGTCGACGAGCAGTACTTC. Encoded protein: CASSLNLPLVDEQYF.

Only a few counts were recorded for this clonotype. The gene calls are TRBV20-1 and TRBJ2-3, with TRBD1 matching over 9 bases. The germline V gene has CDR1 DFQATT and CDR2 SNEGSKA (reference sequence). The CDR3 runs to 14 residues. The V segment lost 5 bases and the J segment 4 bases; nucleotides outside the gene matches: 7. For the CDR3, the DNA is TGCAGTGCTTCCCGGACAGGGGTACCAGATACGCAGTATTTT. As protein: CSASRTGVPDTQYF.

The chain combines TRBV2 with TRBJ2-1; 7 bases fit TRBD2. Germline CDR1 SNHLY, CDR2 FYNNEI. The J segment lost 0 bases and the V segment lost 6 bases, leaving 8 bases of the junction unmatched. This CDR3 contains 16 residues. In DNA form, the CDR3 reads TGTGCCAGCAGGGATAAAGGCGGGAGCTCCTACAATGAGCAGTTCTTC. Translated, it gives CASRDKGGSSYNEQFF.